This T cell receptor beta chain was identified during a study of Ad26.COV2.S vaccination and SARS-CoV-2 variants. Findings of the study overall: Possibly, TCR breadth and depth analyses underestimated total T cell responses. Similar non-spike TCR breadth was observed in recipients of vaccine and of placebo.

Treatment denoted: about 20 received Ad26.COV2.S at low or high dose, single or two shots; 5 received placebo; per-sample allocation not given. On day 63 after the first injection, vaccine and placebo recipients gave samples. Sequencing used immunoSEQ multiplex PCR; TCRdb keeps in-frame clones, though not all of them. The sample records 350,000 to 450,000 clones, 89% being singletons. About this clone itself: Its antigen is still unknown.

Losses at the gene ends were 2 bases for V and 6 bases for J; bases not matched to a gene: 7. CDR1 and CDR2 from the germline V gene are LGHNA and YNFKEQ. There are 15 residues in the CDR3. The material was peripheral blood, obtained in a trial of Ad26.COV2.S vaccine versus placebo. This TCR was sampled from a person aged 18-60 years who received the Ad26.COV2.S COVID-19 vaccine or a placebo. The genes are TRBV4-2 and TRBJ2-1; 7 positions match TRBD2. Here the CDR3 reads CASSQYDGGVNEQFF. In DNA, the CDR3 is TGTGCCAGCAGCCAATATGATGGGGGGGTCAATGAGCAGTTCTTC.